This T cell receptor beta chain was recorded in a study of blood T cell repertoires in COVID-19. Overall study: Sites across the United States, Italy and Spain contributed samples from acute and convalescent COVID-19. Sources were T cells, B-cell-depleted T cells, or PBMCs; the material itself was cDNA or gDNA.

In the study's own analysis: By means of reference gene primer amplification, nucleated cell counts were estimated. Profiled with immunoSEQ multiplex PCR; TCRdb holds only in-frame clones, not every one. Clone size and the V and J calls come from that table; the DNA yielded D and trimming. This repertoire shows some 150,000 clones, about 82% found once; its top ten account for 8.2%. The CDR3 is 15 amino acids. Germline-derived CDR1 and CDR2 are SGHKS and YYEKEE (reference sequence). V lost 0 bases and J lost 2; bases outside the gene matches: 4. This receptor was identified in a woman aged 55-70 years with acute or convalescent COVID-19. The material sequenced was peripheral blood. The chain employs TRBV5-5 and TRBJ1-1; 7 bases align to TRBD1. The CDR3 region is CASSLEGQPNTEAFF. CDR3 coding DNA: TGTGCCAGCAGCTTGGAGGGACAGCCAAACACTGAAGCTTTCTTT.